This entry lists 9 T cell receptor beta chains sequenced from one sample in a study of cytomegalovirus exposure and HLA in healthy donors. Vbeta (60) and Jbeta (13) primers were used in the PCR. Produced via immunoSEQ multiplex PCR; TCRdb's table is partial and in-frame only. The sample includes 140,000 to 150,000 clones, more than 7.5% of them seen just once. Sequencing was carried out using PBMCs. These receptors originate from a man aged 45-65 years in good health and CMV-seronegative.

V and J are TRBV28 and TRBJ1-2; D is possibly TRBD1 (5 bases). The germline V gene encodes CDR1 MDHEN and CDR2 SYDVKM. The CDR3 covers 15 residues. Trimming took off 5 bases at V and 8 bases at J, with 21 bases between the two ends. CDR3 nucleotide sequence: TGTGCCAGCAGTCTTCCTGACAGCCCTTGGGGAGGCTACACCTTC. Protein product: CASSLPDSPWGGYTF.

The chain recombines TRBV30 with TRBJ2-1; the D gene is possibly TRBD2 (5 bases). Germline assignment: CDR1 GTSNPN and CDR2 SVGIG (reference sequence). Trimming took off 2 bases at V and 2 bases at J, with 10 bases between the two ends. The CDR3 totals 14 residues. The CDR3 is CAWSLSGTYNEQFF. CDR3 nucleotide sequence: TGTGCCTGGAGTCTGTCGGGGACCTACAATGAGCAGTTCTTC. Supplemented by reference TRBV30 and TRBJ2-1, the full variable domain reads SQTIHQWPATLVQPVGSPLSLECTVEGTSNPNLYWYRQAAGRGLQLLFYSVGIGQISSEVPQNLSASRPQDRQFILSSKKLLLSDSGFYLCAWSLSGTYNEQFFGPGTRLTVL.

As concerns this clone: The conserved phenylalanine or tryptophan is not found at the CDR3 terminus, so this likely reflects a read error. V usage is TRBV4-1 and J usage is TRBJ1-1; a possible D gene is TRBD1 (6 bases). The germline V gene encodes CDR1 MGHRA and CDR2 YSYEKL. The CDR3 sequence is 15 residues long. V dropped 0 bases and J dropped 3 bases, with 11 bases sitting between them. CDR3 coding DNA: TGCGCCAGCAGCCAAGAAGGGGGAGGGTACACTGAAGCTTTCCTT. Residues: CASSQEGGGYTEAFL.

This clone came up a few times. The genes are TRBV5-1 and TRBJ2-3; D unclear. Trimming took 0 bases from V and 1 from J, leaving 3 bases between them. Germline CDR1 is SGHRS and CDR2 is YFSETQ. The CDR3 length is 13 residues. The CDR3 nucleotides read TGCGCCAGCAGCTTGGTAGGCACAGATACGCAGTATTTT. Translated: CASSLVGTDTQYF.

The genes are TRBV21-1 and TRBJ2-5; TRBD1, as called in the table, went unchecked against the DNA. TRBV21-1 is a pseudogene. This CDR3 has 13 amino acids. This CDR3 reads CASSKDREETQYF. For the CDR3, the DNA is TGTGCCAGCAGCAAAGACAGGGAAGAGACCCAGTACTTC.

This sequence joins TRBV6-5 and TRBJ2-7; 8 positions agree with TRBD2. V was pared by 0 bases and J by 1 base, with 2 bases of the junction left unmatched. CDR1 and CDR2 (germline): MNHEY, SVGAGI. The CDR3 sequence is 15 residues long. CDR3 sequence: CASSYSAGGSYEQYF. The CDR3 DNA sequence: TGTGCCAGCAGTTACTCGGCGGGGGGATCCTACGAGCAGTACTTC.

As regards this clone: This specimen includes other DNA sequences encoding the same CDR3. The gene calls are TRBV5-1 and TRBJ2-1, with 8 bases identical to TRBD1. The V segment lost 4 bases and the J segment 6 bases; nucleotides outside the gene matches: 9. The germline V gene has CDR1 SGHRS and CDR2 YFSETQ. The CDR3 has 15 amino acids. For the CDR3, the DNA is TGCGCCAGCAGCCCCGGACAGGGCCGCGCCAATGAGCAGTTCTTC. Protein product: CASSPGQGRANEQFF.

This clone occurred a few times. The same CDR3 arises from other DNA sequences in this sample as well. The J gene is TRBJ2-5, the V gene TRBV9; possible D gene TRBD2, 6 bases. The CDR3 runs 14 residues. CDR1 and CDR2 from the germline V gene are SGDLS and YYNGEE. With 2 bases removed from V and 4 bases from J, the gap between germline ends came to 12 bases. CDR3 protein: CASSVGGGRETQYF. Written as DNA, the CDR3 is TGTGCCAGCAGCGTTGGCGGAGGGCGAGAGACCCAGTACTTC.

This clone turned up a few times. The gene calls are TRBV29-1 and TRBJ1-1; 8 nucleotides line up with TRBD1. Unmatched junction bases numbered 12, after V lost 6 bases and J lost 3 bases. The CDR3 has 15 residues. Germline V CDR1 and CDR2: SQVTM, ANQGSEA. The CDR3 region has the DNA TGCAGCGTGGGGGGGGCAGGGGGCGAGGACACTGAAGCTTTCTTT. Protein product: CSVGGAGGEDTEAFF. Full variable domain (rest looked up from reference TRBV29-1 and TRBJ1-1): SAVISQKPSRDICQRGTSLTIQCQVDSQVTMMFWYRQQPGQSLTLIATANQGSEATYESGFVIDKFPISRPNLTFSTLTVSNMSPEDSSIYLCSVGGAGGEDTEAFFGQGTRLTVV.